The following is a T cell receptor beta chain sequence with its context. Its antigen target is currently unknown. No much larger clone exists at a distance of one base, and base qualities are not known. This entry comes from a study of shared clonotypes between healthy human individuals (dated by TCRdb to the early 2020s). For context, the study as a whole: A few men and two women, aged 18 to 49 years, made up the cohort. The study deeply sequenced blood TCR repertoires of about 5 healthy adults to estimate repertoire size and the extent of clonotype sharing between individuals. Per donor, leukapheresis produced somewhere between about 0.8 and 9 billion PBMCs. To increase sequencing depth and limit assay-specific biases, TCR repertoire library preparation and sequencing were carried out by different laboratories using diverse techniques. What the authors observed across the whole study: Sampling was limited to blood, and TCR repertoires in tissue likely differ from TCR repertoires in blood. The small number of donors limited the genetic and exposure-history diversity represented. Based on pairwise subsampling, the degree of clonotype sharing among donors was expected to be affected by sequencing depth.

Including cysteine and phenylalanine, the CDR3 has 14 amino acids. Of all the DNA, just the CDR3 is kept, 42 bases in frame from base 1. The germline V gene (reference sequence) gives CDR1 as SGHNT and CDR2 as YYREEE. Deletion took 6 bases off V and 3 bases off J, with a span of 13 bases between the germline ends. Healthy HIV-negative adults with no recently reported acute infections or vaccinations were included as donors. Only Caucasian adults living in Nashville, Tennessee, USA were represented among the donors. For unsorted samples, tens of millions of PBMCs were counted, and genomic DNA was extracted using the QIAamp DNA Blood Mini kit. Blood was obtained by leukapheresis, after which PBMCs were separated by Ficoll-Histopaque density gradient centrifugation and cryopreserved in liquid nitrogen vapor phase. TCR CDR3 regions were amplified from genomic DNA by multiplex PCR using the deep immunoSEQ assay. Extracted genomic DNA from each cell subset was distributed evenly across all wells of several immunoSEQ 96-well plates, and each plate was treated as a replicate. For unsorted PBMC, each replicate PCR was loaded with about 280 ng genomic DNA, equivalent to about 33,000 T cell genomes. Genomic DNA from unsorted PBMC was sequenced over ten immunoSEQ deep assay plates. Purified libraries were quantified with a Qubit 3.0 fluorometer, sized on a Bioanalyzer 2100, and re-quantified with the KAPA Library Quantification kit. Every immunoSEQ 96-well plate was sequenced on a dedicated single-read 150-cycle Illumina NextSeq 550 flow cell. The authors processed their data as follows. The immunoSEQ output contained only junctional sequences without quality scores, so filtering could not match that applied to full-length reads. Sequences were annotated with PyIR, a Python wrapper for IgBLAST v1.9, and V/J genes and CDR3 were assigned using IMGT germline references. Reads were filtered out if the reads had weak V/J assignments (E-value above 1e-6), no CDR3, stop codons, out-of-frame junctions, or ambiguous translated residues. V3J clonotypes were defined by identical inferred V gene, J gene, and CDR3 amino acid sequence. Percentage overlap between repertoires was calculated by dividing the number of shared unique clonotypes by the size of the smaller repertoire. RTK rarefaction, the Chao1 estimator, and Recon v2.1 estimates of unobserved clonotypes were used to assess repertoire richness. Not all clones reach the TCRdb copy of this immuneACCESS table, which keeps in-frame sequences only. Checked studies attribute under half of the gap to unresolved V genes and leave the rest unexplained. The V and J calls and clone size come from that table; D and trimming were worked out from the DNA. A total of hundreds of thousands of clones appear in this sample, roughly 79% of them only once. The top ten hold around 12% of the sample.

The chain is assembled from TRBV5-4 and TRBJ2-4; the D gene is perhaps TRBD2, from 6 matching bases. Sequencing used PBMCs. This sequence was found in a woman aged 40 to 50 in good health. Some clones in this sample may be carry-over from other donors' samples. CDR3 reads: CASNRREDKNIQYF. The bases are TGTGCCAGCAACCGCAGGGAGGACAAAAACATTCAGTACTTC.